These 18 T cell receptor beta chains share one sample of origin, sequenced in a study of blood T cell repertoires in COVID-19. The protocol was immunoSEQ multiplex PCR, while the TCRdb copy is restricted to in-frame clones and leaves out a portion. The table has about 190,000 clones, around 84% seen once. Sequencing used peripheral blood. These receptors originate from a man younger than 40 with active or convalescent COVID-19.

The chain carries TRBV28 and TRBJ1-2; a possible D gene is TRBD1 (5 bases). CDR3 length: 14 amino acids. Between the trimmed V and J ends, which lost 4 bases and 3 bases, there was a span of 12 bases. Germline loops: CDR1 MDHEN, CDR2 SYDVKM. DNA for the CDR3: TGTGCCAGCAGTTCTAATCAGGGTGACTATGGCTACACCTTC. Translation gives CASSSNQGDYGYTF.

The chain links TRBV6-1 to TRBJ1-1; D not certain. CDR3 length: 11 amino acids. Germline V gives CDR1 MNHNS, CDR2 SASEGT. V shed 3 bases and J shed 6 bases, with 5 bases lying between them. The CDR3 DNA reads TGTGCCAGCAGTGACCCCGCTGAAGCTTTCTTT. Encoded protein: CASSDPAEAFF.

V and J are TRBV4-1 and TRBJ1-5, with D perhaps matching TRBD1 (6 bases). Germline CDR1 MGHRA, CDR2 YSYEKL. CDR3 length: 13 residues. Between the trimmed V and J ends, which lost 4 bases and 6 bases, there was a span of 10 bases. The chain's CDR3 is CASSPRGGQPQHF. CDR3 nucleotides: TGCGCCAGCAGCCCCAGGGGTGGTCAGCCCCAGCATTTT.

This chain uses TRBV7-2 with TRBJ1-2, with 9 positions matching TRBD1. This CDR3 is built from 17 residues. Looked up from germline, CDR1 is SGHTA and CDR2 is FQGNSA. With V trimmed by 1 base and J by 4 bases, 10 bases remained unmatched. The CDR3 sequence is CASSLDTGQGAVYGYTF. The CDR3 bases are TGTGCCAGCAGCTTAGATACGGGACAGGGCGCGGTCTATGGCTACACCTTC.

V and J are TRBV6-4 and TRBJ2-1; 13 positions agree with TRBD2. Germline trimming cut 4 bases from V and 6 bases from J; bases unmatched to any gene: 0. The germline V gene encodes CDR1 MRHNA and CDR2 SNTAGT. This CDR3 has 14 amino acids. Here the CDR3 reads CASSGLAGGNEQFF. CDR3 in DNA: TGTGCCAGCAGTGGACTAGCGGGAGGCAATGAGCAGTTCTTC.

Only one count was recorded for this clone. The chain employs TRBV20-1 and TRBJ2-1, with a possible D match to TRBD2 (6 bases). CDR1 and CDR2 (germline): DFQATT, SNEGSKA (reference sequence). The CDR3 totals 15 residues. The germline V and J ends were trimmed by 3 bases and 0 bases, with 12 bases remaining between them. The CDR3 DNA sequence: TGCAGTGCTAGTTGGGCTAGCGACTCCTACAATGAGCAGTTCTTC. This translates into CSASWASDSYNEQFF.

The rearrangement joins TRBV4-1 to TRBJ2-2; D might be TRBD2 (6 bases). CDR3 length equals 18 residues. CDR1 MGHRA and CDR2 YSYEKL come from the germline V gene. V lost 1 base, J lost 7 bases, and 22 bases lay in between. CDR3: CASSQVPPRPPGDGELFF. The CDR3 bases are TGCGCCAGCAGCCAAGTTCCGCCCAGGCCCCCGGGGGACGGGGAGCTGTTTTTT.

The CDR3 protein is CASSPIDRIPSYEQYF. CDR3 bases: TGTGCCAGCTCACCAATCGACAGGATCCCCTCCTACGAGCAGTACTTC. The chain combines TRBV18 with TRBJ2-7, with D possibly matching TRBD1 (6 bases). Germline V CDR1 and CDR2: KGHSH, LQKENI. V was trimmed by 2 bases and J by 0 bases, leaving 14 bases between them. This CDR3 spans 16 amino acids.

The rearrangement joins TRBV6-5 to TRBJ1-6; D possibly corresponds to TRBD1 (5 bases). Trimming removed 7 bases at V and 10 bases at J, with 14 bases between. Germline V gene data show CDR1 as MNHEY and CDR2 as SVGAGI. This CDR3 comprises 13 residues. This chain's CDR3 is CASTPGEVSPLHF. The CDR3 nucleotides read TGTGCCAGCACCCCGGGGGAGGTATCACCCCTCCACTTT.

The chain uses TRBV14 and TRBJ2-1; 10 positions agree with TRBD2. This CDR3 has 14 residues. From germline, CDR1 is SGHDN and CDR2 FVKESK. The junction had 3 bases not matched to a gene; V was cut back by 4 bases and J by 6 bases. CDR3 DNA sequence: TGTGCCAGCAGCCGACTAGCGGGTTTCAATGAGCAGTTCTTC. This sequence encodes CASSRLAGFNEQFF.

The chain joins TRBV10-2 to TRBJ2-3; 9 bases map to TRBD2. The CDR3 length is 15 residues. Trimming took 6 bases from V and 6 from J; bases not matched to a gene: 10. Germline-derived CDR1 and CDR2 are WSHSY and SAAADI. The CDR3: CASRIGTSHLDTQYF. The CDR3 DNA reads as TGCGCCAGCAGGATCGGGACTAGCCACTTGGATACGCAGTATTTT.

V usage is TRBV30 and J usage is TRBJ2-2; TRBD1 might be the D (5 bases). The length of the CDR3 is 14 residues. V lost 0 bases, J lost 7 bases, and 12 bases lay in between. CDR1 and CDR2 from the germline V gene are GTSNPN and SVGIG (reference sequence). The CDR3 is CAWSVLQGLGELFF. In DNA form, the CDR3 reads TGTGCCTGGAGTGTACTTCAGGGTCTCGGGGAGCTGTTTTTT.

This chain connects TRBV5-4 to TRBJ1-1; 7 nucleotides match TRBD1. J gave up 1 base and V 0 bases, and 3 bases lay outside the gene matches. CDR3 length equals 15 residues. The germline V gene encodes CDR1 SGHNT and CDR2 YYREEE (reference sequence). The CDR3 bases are TGTGCCAGCAGCTTGGGGGACAGAGAGAACACTGAAGCTTTCTTT. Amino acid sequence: CASSLGDRENTEAFF.

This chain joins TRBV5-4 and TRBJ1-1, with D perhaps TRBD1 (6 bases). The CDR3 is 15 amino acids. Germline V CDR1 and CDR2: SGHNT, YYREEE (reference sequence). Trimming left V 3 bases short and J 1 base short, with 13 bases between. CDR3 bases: TGTGCCAGCAGCTCCCCCCAGGGGTCGAACACTGAAGCTTTCTTT. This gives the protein CASSSPQGSNTEAFF.

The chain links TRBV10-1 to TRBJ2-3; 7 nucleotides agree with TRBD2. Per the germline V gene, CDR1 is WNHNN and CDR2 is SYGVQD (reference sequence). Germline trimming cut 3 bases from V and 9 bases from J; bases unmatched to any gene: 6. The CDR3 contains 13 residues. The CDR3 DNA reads TGCGCCAGCAGTGAAAAGTACGGGGGGACGCAGTATTTT. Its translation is CASSEKYGGTQYF.

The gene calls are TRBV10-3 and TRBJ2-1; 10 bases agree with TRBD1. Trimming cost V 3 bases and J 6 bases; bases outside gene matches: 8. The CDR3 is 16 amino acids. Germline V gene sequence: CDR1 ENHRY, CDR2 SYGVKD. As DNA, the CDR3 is TGTGCCATCAGTGACTCCGGACAGGGGGGCTTCAATGAGCAGTTCTTC. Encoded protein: CAISDSGQGGFNEQFF.

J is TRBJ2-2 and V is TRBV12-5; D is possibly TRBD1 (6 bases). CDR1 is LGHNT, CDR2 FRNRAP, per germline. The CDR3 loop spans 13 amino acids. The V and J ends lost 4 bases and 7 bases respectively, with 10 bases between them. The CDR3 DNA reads TGTGCTAGTGGTTCCACAGGGAGCGGGGAGCTGTTTTTT. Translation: CASGSTGSGELFF. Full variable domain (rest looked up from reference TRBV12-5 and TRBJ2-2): DARVTQTPRHKVTEMGQEVTMRCQPILGHNTVFWYRQTMMQGLELLAYFRNRAPLDDSGMPKDRFSAEMPDATLATLKIQPSEPRDSAVYFCASGSTGSGELFFGEGSRLTVL.

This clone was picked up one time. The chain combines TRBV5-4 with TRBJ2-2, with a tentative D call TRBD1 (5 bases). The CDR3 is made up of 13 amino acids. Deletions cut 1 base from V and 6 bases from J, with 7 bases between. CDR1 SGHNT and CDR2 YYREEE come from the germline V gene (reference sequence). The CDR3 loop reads CASSLWGPGELFF. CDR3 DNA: TGTGCCAGCAGCTTGTGGGGCCCCGGGGAGCTGTTTTTT.